These 5 T cell receptor beta chains came from one sample sequenced in a study of response to subunit inactivated influenza vaccine listed by TCRdb under 2018. Receptor libraries were prepared by RT-PCR. The sequencer was an Illumina HiSeq 2500. TCRdb passed the public sequencing reads through fastp at Q25 and MiXCR, retaining productive beta sequences. Every distinct CDR3 protein forms one entry, paired with its most common genes and DNA. The sample table lists more than 500,000 distinct CDR3 sequences, 10% to 12% of them with a count of one. The ten most abundant clones make up approximately 10% of the sample. Separately, the same data were catalogued under a study of T cells expressing NK-cell markers. As the second publication notes: TCR beta cDNA libraries were prepared using 5'RACE template switching, which introduced a universal primer site and unique molecular identifiers.

The sample was PBMCs from blood, taken on the day of vaccination. The source of these receptors is a man aged 50 or older who received an inactivated influenza vaccine. Donor details come from another sample of the same person, matched by shared clones.

This clonotype has a count of ten or more. The V and J genes are TRBV7-9 and TRBJ2-5, with 7 bases lining up with TRBD2. The CDR3 spans 13 residues. Germline V gene lookup returns CDR1 SEHNR and CDR2 FQNEAQ (reference sequence). The junction had 4 bases not matched to a gene; V was cut back by 4 bases and J by 5 bases. In DNA, the CDR3 is TGTGCCAGCAGCTCACGGGACTACGAGACCCAGTACTTC. Amino acid sequence: CASSSRDYETQYF.

This clonotype was counted ten times or more. The chain is built from TRBV29-1 and TRBJ2-7, with D perhaps being TRBD1 or TRBD2 (5 bases each). This CDR3 has 14 residues. The germline gives CDR1 SQVTM, CDR2 ANQGSEA. V lost 4 bases and J 7 bases, leaving 20 bases between the germline ends. The CDR3 spells CSVVSTVARGEQYF. The CDR3 bases are TGCAGCGTTGTGTCGACAGTCGCCCGAGGGGAGCAGTACTTC.

This clonotype turned up a few times. The genes are TRBV5-5 and TRBJ1-1; 9 bases align to TRBD1. The CDR3 has 16 amino acids. J was trimmed by 0 bases and V by 1 base; bases with no gene match: 4. Germline CDR1 reads SGHKS; CDR2 reads YYEKEE (reference sequence). CDR3 sequence reads: CASSLRGTGMNTEAFF. The CDR3 nucleotides are TGTGCCAGCAGCTTGAGGGGGACAGGGATGAACACTGAAGCTTTCTTT.

There are a few counts of this clonotype. V is TRBV4-3 and J is TRBJ2-7; no clear D. The germline V gene has CDR1 LGHNA and CDR2 YSLEER. The CDR3 sequence is 13 residues long. V lost 0 bases to trimming and J lost 4 bases, with 7 bases between them. This CDR3 reads CASSQDSGYEQYF. The CDR3 DNA follows: TGCGCCAGCAGCCAAGATTCAGGTTACGAGCAGTACTTC.

This chain links TRBV7-9 with TRBJ1-2; no definite D call. Germline loops: CDR1 SEHNR, CDR2 FQNEAQ (reference sequence). Trimming pared 1 base from V and 4 bases from J, leaving 7 bases between. This CDR3 has 13 residues. The CDR3 nucleotides read TGTGCCAGCAGCTTAGGACTGTCCTATGGCTACACCTTC. Its translation: CASSLGLSYGYTF.